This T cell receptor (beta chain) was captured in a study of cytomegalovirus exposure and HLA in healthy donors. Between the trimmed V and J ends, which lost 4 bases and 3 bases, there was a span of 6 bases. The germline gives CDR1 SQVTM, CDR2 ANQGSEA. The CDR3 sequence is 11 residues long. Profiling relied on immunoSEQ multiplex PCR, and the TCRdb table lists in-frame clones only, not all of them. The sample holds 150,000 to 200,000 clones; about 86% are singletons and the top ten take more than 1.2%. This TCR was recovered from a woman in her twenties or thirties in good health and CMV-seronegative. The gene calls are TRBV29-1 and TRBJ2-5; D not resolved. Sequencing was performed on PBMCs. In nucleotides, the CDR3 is TGCAGCGTTGGCACAGAAGAGACCCAGTACTTC. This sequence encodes CSVGTEETQYF.